This T cell receptor beta chain comes out of a study of T cells after posttransplantation cyclophosphamide. Broader study findings: TRB clonality was highly associated with recipient CMV seropositivity and reactivation. Donor CD8+ memory clones often dominated recipient blood repertoires at later times.

This CDR3 contains 15 residues. With 6 bases clipped from V and 5 bases from J, the junction kept 8 bases outside the gene matches. Germline CDR1 SNHLY, CDR2 FYNNEI. Details on this clone: The antigen remains undetermined.

Sequencing used immunoSEQ multiplex PCR; TCRdb keeps in-frame clones, though not all of them. The sample contains some 52,000 clones, roughly 84% of which appear only once. The gene calls are TRBV2 and TRBJ1-2; 11 bases line up with TRBD1. Input material: PBMCs. The clonotype comes from a man aged 25 to 40 with a blood cancer, CMV-positive, and with a related stem cell donor. CDR3 DNA sequence: TGTGCCAGCAGGGTAGAAGGGACAGGGGGGTATGGCTACACCTTC. It is translated as CASRVEGTGGYGYTF. The full variable domain, in which reference TRBV2 and TRBJ1-2 provide the parts outside the CDR3, is EPEVTQTPSHQVTQMGQEVILRCVPISNHLYFYWYRQILGQKVEFLVSFYNNEISEKSEIFDDQFSVERPDGSNFTLKIRSTKLEDSAMYFCASRVEGTGGYGYTFGSGTRLTVV.